The 22 T cell receptor beta chains reported below all come from one sample, sequenced in a study of T cell responses to AZD1222 COVID-19 vaccine. Sequencing used immunoSEQ multiplex PCR; TCRdb keeps in-frame clones, though not all of them. This table has approximately 50,000 clones, over 60% appearing once. Sequenced material: peripheral blood, taken on day 0 of AZD1222 vaccination. The origin of the receptors is an adult in good health.

The CDR3: CASSVTGAGEKLFF. The CDR3 nucleotides are TGTGCCAGCAGCGTAACAGGGGCGGGGGAAAAACTGTTTTTT. The V and J genes are TRBV2 and TRBJ1-4, with 7 positions matching TRBD1. Looked up from germline, CDR1 is SNHLY and CDR2 is FYNNEI. Trimming at V came to 6 bases and at J to 8 bases, leaving 9 bases not matched to a gene. This CDR3 has 14 residues.

This clone was recorded once. The gene calls are TRBV5-1 and TRBJ1-4; D gene ambiguous. Trimming removed 2 bases at V and 4 bases at J, with 12 bases between. Germline V gives CDR1 SGHRS, CDR2 YFSETQ. The CDR3 is 15 residues long. The CDR3 nucleotides read TGCGCCAGCAGCTTAGATGGAGCCCTTAATGAAAAACTGTTTTTT. It yields the protein CASSLDGALNEKLFF.

This sequence joins TRBV19 and TRBJ1-2; a possible D gene is TRBD1 (6 bases). Trimming took off 7 bases at V and 4 bases at J, with 10 bases between the two ends. Germline loops: CDR1 LNHDA, CDR2 SQIVND (reference sequence). The length of the CDR3 is 12 residues. The CDR3 DNA is TGTGCCAGTACCGAGGGGGGCTATGGCTACACCTTC. This codes for CASTEGGYGYTF.

There are a few counts of this clone. The rearrangement links TRBV23-1 to TRBJ2-3; D is perhaps TRBD2 (6 bases). TRBV23-1 is identified as an open reading frame with a role that is uncertain. Between the trimmed V and J ends, which lost 8 bases and 4 bases, there was a span of 16 bases. This CDR3 region has 14 residues. CDR3 sequence (DNA): TGCGCCAGCGTCGGCGCAGGAGGGGCAGATACGCAGTATTTT. Protein sequence: CASVGAGGADTQYF.

The DNA of the CDR3 is TGCAGCGTCAAGACCCTGTACGAGCAGTACTTC. Translation gives CSVKTLYEQYF. V gene TRBV29-1 combines with J gene TRBJ2-7; D gene uncertain. Germline V gene lookup returns CDR1 SQVTM and CDR2 ANQGSEA. The CDR3 consists of 11 residues. Trimming left V 6 bases short and J 4 bases short, with 10 bases between.

The chain carries TRBV2 and TRBJ2-3; 16 bases map to TRBD2. The V and J ends lost 5 bases and 2 bases, in that order; junction bases with no gene match: 4. From germline, CDR1 is SNHLY and CDR2 FYNNEI. This CDR3 is 17 amino acids long. The CDR3 DNA reads as TGTGCCAGCAGTTGGGGACTAGCGGGAGGGCCCACAGATACGCAGTATTTT. It is translated as CASSWGLAGGPTDTQYF.

This rearrangement joins TRBV6-1 to TRBJ2-5; either TRBD1 or TRBD2 may supply D (6 bases each). Germline CDR1 MNHNS, CDR2 SASEGT. The CDR3 consists of 14 residues. Trimming removed 3 bases at V and 3 bases at J, with 11 bases between. Here the CDR3 reads CASSEGGTEETQYF. DNA of the CDR3: TGTGCCAGCAGTGAGGGGGGCACGGAAGAGACCCAGTACTTC.

The V and J genes are TRBV25-1 and TRBJ2-1; 14 nucleotides match TRBD2. Germline loops: CDR1 MGHDK, CDR2 SYGVNS. The J segment lost 8 bases and the V segment lost 3 bases, leaving 3 bases of the junction unmatched. This CDR3 has 15 amino acids. The CDR3 DNA reads as TGTGCCAGCAGTGACGGGACTAGCGGGAGACATGAGCAGTTCTTC. Translated, it gives CASSDGTSGRHEQFF.

V usage is TRBV19 and J usage is TRBJ2-7; 11 bases line up with TRBD1. CDR1 is LNHDA, CDR2 SQIVND, per germline (reference sequence). This CDR3 is built from 13 residues. V lost 5 bases to trimming and J lost 10 bases; unmatched junction nucleotides: 7. The CDR3 reads CASSLHRTGGQYF. The CDR3 bases are TGTGCCAGTAGTCTCCATCGGACAGGGGGCCAGTACTTC.

V and J are TRBV7-2 and TRBJ2-7; TRBD1 matches at 7 bases. The J segment lost 2 bases and the V segment lost 1 base, leaving 2 bases of the junction unmatched. The CDR3 runs 14 residues. The germline V gene has CDR1 SGHTA and CDR2 FQGNSA. CDR3 DNA: TGTGCCAGCAGCTTAGGACAGGGAGCCTACGAGCAGTACTTC. It translates to CASSLGQGAYEQYF.

The CDR3 DNA reads TGTGCCAGCAGTTCGGAGCTCTACTACAATGAGCAGTTCTTC. Translated: CASSSELYYNEQFF. The chain recombines TRBV6-2 or TRBV6-3 with TRBJ2-1; no firm D call. This CDR3 region has 14 residues. Germline V CDR1 and CDR2: MNHEY, SVGEGT. V lost 4 bases, J lost 3 bases, and 10 bases lay in between.

The V and J genes are TRBV9 and TRBJ2-2, with D perhaps matching TRBD1 (6 bases). The V end lost 5 bases, the J end lost 4 bases, and 15 bases lay between the germline ends. This CDR3 is built from 15 residues. The germline V gene has CDR1 SGDLS and CDR2 YYNGEE. The CDR3, as DNA: TGTGCCAGCAGACCAGCAGGGGCGAGCACCGGGGAGCTGTTTTTT. Translated, it gives CASRPAGASTGELFF.

The chain links TRBV5-1 to TRBJ1-3, with a weak D call TRBD1 (6 bases). This CDR3 region has 16 residues. Between the trimmed V and J ends, which lost 4 bases and 0 bases, there was a span of 14 bases. Per the germline V gene, CDR1 is SGHRS and CDR2 is YFSETQ. The CDR3 loop is CASSLTGPHSGNTIYF. The CDR3 nucleotides read TGCGCCAGCAGCCTAACAGGGCCACACTCTGGAAACACCATATATTTT.

This clone was observed a handful of times. The chain uses TRBV11-3 and TRBJ2-2, with 8 bases matching TRBD2. Trimming removed 5 bases from V and 0 bases from J; junction bases left unmatched: 2. Germline V gene data show CDR1 as SGHNT and CDR2 as YENEEA. The CDR3 has 15 residues. The DNA for the CDR3 is TGTGCCAGCAGCCGCGGGGGGACGAACACCGGGGAGCTGTTTTTT. Amino acid sequence: CASSRGGTNTGELFF.

The rearrangement joins TRBV30 to TRBJ1-2; the D gene is possibly TRBD1 (6 bases). Germline assignment: CDR1 GTSNPN and CDR2 SVGIG (reference sequence). CDR3 length: 13 amino acids. Trimming took off 2 bases at V and 6 bases at J, with 13 bases between the two ends. The CDR3 region has the DNA TGTGCCTGGAGTAGTAGGGGGACTAATGGCTACACCTTC. Protein: CAWSSRGTNGYTF.

This chain links TRBV20-1 with TRBJ1-2, with D unresolved. The CDR3 consists of 11 residues. Trimming removed 2 bases at V and 2 bases at J, with 3 bases between. Germline V lookup: CDR1 DFQATT, CDR2 SNEGSKA (reference sequence). This chain's CDR3 is CSARLNYGYTF. The CDR3 DNA follows: TGCAGTGCTAGACTCAACTATGGCTACACCTTC.

This chain uses TRBV18 with TRBJ1-2, with D uncertain. Germline V gene data show CDR1 as KGHSH and CDR2 as LQKENI. The CDR3 consists of 12 residues. Trimming left V 4 bases short and J 6 bases short, with 9 bases between. CDR3 amino acids: CASSLVRDGYTF. The CDR3, as DNA: TGTGCCAGCTCACTAGTCCGCGATGGCTACACCTTC. Based on the CDR3 plus reference TRBV18 and TRBJ1-2, the full variable domain is NAGVMQNPRHLVRRRGQEARLRCSPMKGHSHVYWYRQLPEEGLKFMVYLQKENIIDESGMPKERFSAEFPKEGPSILRIQQVVRGDSAAYFCASSLVRDGYTFGSGTRLTVV.

The rearrangement links TRBV5-8 to TRBJ1-2; 8 bases match TRBD1. The germline gives CDR1 SGHTS, CDR2 YDEGEE. CDR3 size: 18 residues. Trimming removed 3 bases from V and 0 bases from J; junction bases left unmatched: 13. The CDR3 here is CASSSTPAGGKSNYGYTF. The CDR3 coding sequence is TGTGCCAGCAGCTCAACACCAGCAGGGGGCAAATCTAACTATGGCTACACCTTC.

The chain employs TRBV28 and TRBJ1-2; D is possibly TRBD1 (5 bases). Germline V gives CDR1 MDHEN, CDR2 SYDVKM. The V gene lost 4 bases and the J gene lost 1 base, with 19 bases spanning the gap. CDR3 size: 17 residues. CDR3: CASSWAVSAGHNYGYTF. CDR3 nucleotides: TGTGCCAGCAGTTGGGCGGTCTCGGCAGGACATAACTATGGCTACACCTTC.

The chain carries TRBV19 and TRBJ1-3; maybe TRBD1 (5 bases). This CDR3 is 16 amino acids long. V was cut by 6 bases and J by 6 bases, with 21 bases left in between. Germline V gene data show CDR1 as LNHDA and CDR2 as SQIVND (reference sequence). The CDR3 DNA follows: TGTGCCAGTAGCCGGTATTTTTCAGGGCTTCAAAACACCATATATTTT. It yields the protein CASSRYFSGLQNTIYF.

This rearrangement joins TRBV19 to TRBJ2-5, with D unclear. This CDR3 contains 13 residues. The V end was cut by 1 base, the J end by 3 bases, with 6 bases between. CDR1 is LNHDA and CDR2 is SQIVND in the germline V gene (reference sequence). The CDR3 DNA follows: TGTGCCAGTAGTATAGGGCACAAAGAGACCCAGTACTTC. Its translation: CASSIGHKETQYF.

The V gene is TRBV4-2, the J gene TRBJ1-3; D is undetermined. The CDR3 length is 18 residues. Germline V gene lookup returns CDR1 LGHNA and CDR2 YNFKEQ. V was pared by 1 base and J by 0 bases, with 16 bases between. The CDR3 nucleotides are TGTGCCAGCAGCCAAGGCCCTAGTGGACTTGGCTCTGGAAACACCATATATTTT. It translates to CASSQGPSGLGSGNTIYF.